The entry below gives a single T cell receptor (beta chain) sequence along with its context. This CDR3 has 15 residues. CDR1 is DFQATT and CDR2 is SNEGSKA in the germline V gene (reference sequence). For each CDR3 protein, TCRdb gives one entry from its re-call of the 5' RACE reads, without DNA. This table holds about 160,000 distinct CDR3 sequences. This record belongs to a study of monozygotic twins with inflammatory bowel disease. The source material was blood. The clonotype was recovered from a human donor with ulcerative colitis or Crohn's disease, or a healthy co-twin of an affected twin (not recorded which). V and J are TRBV20-1 and TRBJ1-2; TCRdb proposes TRBD1, but this gene call is untestable without DNA. This chain's CDR3 is CSATQRGAAVHGYTF.